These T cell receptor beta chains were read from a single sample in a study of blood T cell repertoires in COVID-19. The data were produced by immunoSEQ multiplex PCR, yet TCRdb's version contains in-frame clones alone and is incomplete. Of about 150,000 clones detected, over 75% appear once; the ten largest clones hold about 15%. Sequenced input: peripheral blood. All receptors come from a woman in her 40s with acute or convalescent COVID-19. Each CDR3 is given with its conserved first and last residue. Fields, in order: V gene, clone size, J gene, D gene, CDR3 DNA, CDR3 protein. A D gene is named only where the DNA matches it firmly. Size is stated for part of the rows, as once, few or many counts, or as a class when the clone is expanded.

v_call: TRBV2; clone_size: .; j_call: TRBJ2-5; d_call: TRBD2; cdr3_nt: TGTGCCAGCAGTCGACTAGCGGGACTTGAAGAGACCCAGTACTTC; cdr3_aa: CASSRLAGLEETQYF
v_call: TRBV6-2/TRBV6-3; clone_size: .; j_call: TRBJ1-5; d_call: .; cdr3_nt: TGTGCCAGCAGTCCATCGGGGGGGCGCAATCAGCCCCAGCATTTT; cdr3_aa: CASSPSGGRNQPQHF
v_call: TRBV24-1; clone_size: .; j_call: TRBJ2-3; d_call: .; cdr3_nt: TGTGCCACCAGTGACTTGGGGACGGGGGGCACAGATACGCAGTATTTT; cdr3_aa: CATSDLGTGGTDTQYF
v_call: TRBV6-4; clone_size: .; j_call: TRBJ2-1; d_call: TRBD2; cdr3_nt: TGTGCCAGCAGTGAAGGGGAAGCGGGGGGGCCTAGCTCCTACAATGAGCAGTTCTTC; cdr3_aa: CASSEGEAGGPSSYNEQFF
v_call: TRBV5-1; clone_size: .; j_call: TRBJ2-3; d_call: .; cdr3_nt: TGCGCCAGCAGGGGGGGACGAGATACGCAGTATTTT; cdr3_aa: CASRGGRDTQYF
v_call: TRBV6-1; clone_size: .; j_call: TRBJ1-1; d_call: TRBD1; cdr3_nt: TGTGCCAGCAGTGAATTAGGGGGCACCCTGAACACTGAAGCTTTCTTT; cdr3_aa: CASSELGGTLNTEAFF
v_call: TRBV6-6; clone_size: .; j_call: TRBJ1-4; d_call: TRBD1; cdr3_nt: TGTGCCAGCAGTTACGCAGGACAGGGGGAGAGTGAAAAACTGTTTTTT; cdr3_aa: CASSYAGQGESEKLFF
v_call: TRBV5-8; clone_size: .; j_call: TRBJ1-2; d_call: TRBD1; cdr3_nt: TGTGCCAGCAGATGGAGCGGGACAGGGCATGGCTACACCTTC; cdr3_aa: CASRWSGTGHGYTF
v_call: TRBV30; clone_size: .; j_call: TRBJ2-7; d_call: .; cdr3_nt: TGTGCCTGGAGTGTACCCCTGCGCTACGAGCAGTACTTC; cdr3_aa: CAWSVPLRYEQYF
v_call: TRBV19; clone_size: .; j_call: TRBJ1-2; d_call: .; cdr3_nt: TGTGCCAGTACTACAGCAAATAACTATGGCTACACCTTC; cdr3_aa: CASTTANNYGYTF
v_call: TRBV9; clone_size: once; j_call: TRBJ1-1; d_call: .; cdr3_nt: TGTGCCAGCAGCGCCCTAGCAACAGAGAACACTGAAGCTTTCTTT; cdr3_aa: CASSALATENTEAFF
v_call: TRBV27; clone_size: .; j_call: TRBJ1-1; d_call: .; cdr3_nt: TGTGCCAGCAGTTTATCGCGGATGAACACTGAAGCTTTCTTT; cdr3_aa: CASSLSRMNTEAFF
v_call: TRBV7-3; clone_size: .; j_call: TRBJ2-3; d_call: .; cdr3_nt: TGTGCCAGCAGCTTACGCGGGGGCACAGATACGCAGTATTTT; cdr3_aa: CASSLRGGTDTQYF
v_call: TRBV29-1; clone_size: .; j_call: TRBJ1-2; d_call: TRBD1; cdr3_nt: TGCAGCGTTGGACAGGGGGATTACTATGGCTACACCTTC; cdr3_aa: CSVGQGDYYGYTF
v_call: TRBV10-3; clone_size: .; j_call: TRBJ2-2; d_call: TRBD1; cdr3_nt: TGTGCCATCAGTGAAACCGGGACAGGGGTTACCGGGGAGCTGTTTTTT; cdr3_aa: CAISETGTGVTGELFF
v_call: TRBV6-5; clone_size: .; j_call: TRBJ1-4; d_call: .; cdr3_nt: TGTGCCAGCAGGCCGGGGGGGGAGGAAAAACTGTTTTTT; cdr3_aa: CASRPGGEEKLFF
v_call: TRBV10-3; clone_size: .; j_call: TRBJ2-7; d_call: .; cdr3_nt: TGTGCCATCAGCGGGGACACCGGGGAGCAGTACTTC; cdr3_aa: CAISGDTGEQYF
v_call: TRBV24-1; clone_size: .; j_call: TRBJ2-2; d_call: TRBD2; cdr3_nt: TGTGCCACCGGGACTAGCTCGCACGGGGAGCTGTTTTTT; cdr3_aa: CATGTSSHGELFF
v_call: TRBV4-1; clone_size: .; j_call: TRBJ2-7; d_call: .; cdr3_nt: TGCGCCAGCAGCCTTATTCCCTCGAGCTCCTACGAGCAGTACTTC; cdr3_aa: CASSLIPSSSYEQYF
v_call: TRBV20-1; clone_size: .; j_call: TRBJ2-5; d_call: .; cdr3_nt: TGCAGTGCTAGTTCGGTGATTGCGGGAGAGACCCAGTACTTC; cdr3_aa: CSASSVIAGETQYF
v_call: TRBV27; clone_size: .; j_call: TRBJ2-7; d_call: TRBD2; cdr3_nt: TGTGCCAGCAGACTTGTAGCGGGGGGCTACGAGCAGTACTTC; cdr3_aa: CASRLVAGGYEQYF
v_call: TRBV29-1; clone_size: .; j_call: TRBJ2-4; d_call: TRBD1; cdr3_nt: TGCAGCGTTGAAGGGGACAGGGAGGCCAAAAACATTCAGTACTTC; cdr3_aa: CSVEGDREAKNIQYF
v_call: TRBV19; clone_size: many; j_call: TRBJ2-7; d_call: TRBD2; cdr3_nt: TGTGCCAGTAGTGTCAAGACTAGCGGGAGGCCCTACGAGCAGTACTTC; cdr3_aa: CASSVKTSGRPYEQYF
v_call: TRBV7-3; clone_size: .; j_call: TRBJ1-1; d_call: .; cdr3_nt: TGTGCCAGCAGACTTGACAGCATGAACACTGAAGCTTTCTTT; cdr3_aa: CASRLDSMNTEAFF
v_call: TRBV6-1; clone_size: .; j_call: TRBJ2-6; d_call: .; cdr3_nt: TGTGCCAGCAGTGAAATGTGGAGGACAGAGATCTCTGGGGCCAACGTCCTGACTTTC; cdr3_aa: CASSEMWRTEISGANVLTF
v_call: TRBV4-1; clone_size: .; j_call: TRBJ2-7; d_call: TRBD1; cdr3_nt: TGCGCCAGCAGCCAAGAGAGGGACAGAGCCCTCTACGAGCAGTACTTC; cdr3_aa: CASSQERDRALYEQYF
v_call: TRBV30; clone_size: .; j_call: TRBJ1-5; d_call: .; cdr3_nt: TGTGCCTGGAGTGGGGGGGGCCTGAATCAGCCCCAGCATTTT; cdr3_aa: CAWSGGGLNQPQHF
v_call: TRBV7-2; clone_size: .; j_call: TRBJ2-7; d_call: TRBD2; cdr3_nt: TGTGCCAGCAGCTCCCGGTTTGGACTAGCGGTTTACGAGCAGTACTTC; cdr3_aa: CASSSRFGLAVYEQYF
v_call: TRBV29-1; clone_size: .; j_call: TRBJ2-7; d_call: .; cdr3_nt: TGCAGCGTCTCTACGGACAGATTCGAGCAGTACTTC; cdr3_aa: CSVSTDRFEQYF
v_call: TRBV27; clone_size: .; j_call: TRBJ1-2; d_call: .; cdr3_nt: TGTGCCAGCAGTTTATTCGGACAAGGCGGCTATGGCTACACCTTC; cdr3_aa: CASSLFGQGGYGYTF
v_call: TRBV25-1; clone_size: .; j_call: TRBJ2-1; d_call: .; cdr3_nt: TGTGCCAGCAGTGGGGGTGGGGCCCAGTACAATGAGCAGTTCTTC; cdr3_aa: CASSGGGAQYNEQFF
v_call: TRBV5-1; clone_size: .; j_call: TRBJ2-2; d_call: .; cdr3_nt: TGCGCAGCGACGGGGGTGGCCGGGGAGCTGTTTTTT; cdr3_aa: CAATGVAGELFF
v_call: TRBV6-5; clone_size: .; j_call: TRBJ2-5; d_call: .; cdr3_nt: TGTGCCAGCAGTTACGGATCAGGGATCGGAGAGACCCAGTACTTC; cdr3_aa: CASSYGSGIGETQYF
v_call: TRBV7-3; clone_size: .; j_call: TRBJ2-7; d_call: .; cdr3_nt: TGTGCCAGCAGCTTAGACCCGCGGATTGACGACGAGCAGTACTTC; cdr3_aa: CASSLDPRIDDEQYF
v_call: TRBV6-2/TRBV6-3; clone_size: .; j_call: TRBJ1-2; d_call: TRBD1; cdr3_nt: TGTGCCAGCAGTTCGGGGGACAGTTCTTATGGCTACACCTTC; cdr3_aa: CASSSGDSSYGYTF
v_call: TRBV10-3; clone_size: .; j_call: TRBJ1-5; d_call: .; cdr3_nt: TGTGCCATCAGGCAGACAGGCAATCAGCCCCAGCATTTT; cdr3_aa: CAIRQTGNQPQHF
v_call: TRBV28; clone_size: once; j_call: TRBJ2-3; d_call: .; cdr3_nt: TGTGCCAGCAGCCCGGGGAACACAGATACGCAGTATTTT; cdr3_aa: CASSPGNTDTQYF
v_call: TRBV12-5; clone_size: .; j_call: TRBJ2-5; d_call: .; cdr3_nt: TGTGCTAGTGGTTTTGAGGGTCCTAAGGAGACCCAGTACTTC; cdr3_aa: CASGFEGPKETQYF
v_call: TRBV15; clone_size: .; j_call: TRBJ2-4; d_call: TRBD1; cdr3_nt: TGTGCCGCCGGGACAGGGCGAAAAAACATTCAGTACTTC; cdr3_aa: CAAGTGRKNIQYF
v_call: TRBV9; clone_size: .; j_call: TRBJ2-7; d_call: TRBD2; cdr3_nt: TGTGCCAGCAGCGGATCCGGGACTAGCGGGGGGGCTTACGAGCAGTACTTC; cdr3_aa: CASSGSGTSGGAYEQYF
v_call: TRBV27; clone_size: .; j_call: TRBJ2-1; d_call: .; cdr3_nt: TGTGCCAGCGGATTCCGGGACTCCTTTGTGAGTGAGCAGTTCTTC; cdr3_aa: CASGFRDSFVSEQFF
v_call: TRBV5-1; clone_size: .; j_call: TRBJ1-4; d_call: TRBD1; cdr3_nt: TGCGCCAGCAGCTCCCAGGGGGCAGATAATGAAAAACTGTTTTTT; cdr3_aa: CASSSQGADNEKLFF
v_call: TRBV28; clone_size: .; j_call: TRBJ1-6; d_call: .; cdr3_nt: TGTGCCAGCAGTTTAGGGGCAGGGGCACGGGCTAATTCACCCCTCCACTTT; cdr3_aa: CASSLGAGARANSPLHF
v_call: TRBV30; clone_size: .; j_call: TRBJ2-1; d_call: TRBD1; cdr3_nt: TGTGCCTGGAGTGGACAGGGTTTAGATGAGCAGTTCTTC; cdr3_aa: CAWSGQGLDEQFF
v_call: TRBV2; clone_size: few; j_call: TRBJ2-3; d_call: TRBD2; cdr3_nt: TGTGCCAGCAGGATGGAGCGGGGAGCGGCAGATACGCAGTATTTT; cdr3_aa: CASRMERGAADTQYF
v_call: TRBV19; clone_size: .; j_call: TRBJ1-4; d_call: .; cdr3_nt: TGTGCCAGTAGTATACTTGTATCGGGGGATTCCAGTGAAAAACTGTTTTTT; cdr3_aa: CASSILVSGDSSEKLFF
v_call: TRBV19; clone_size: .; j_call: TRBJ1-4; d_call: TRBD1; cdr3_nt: TGTGCCAGTAGTGATCCTCGGAAACAGGGGAGGTATGAAAAACTGTTTTTT; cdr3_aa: CASSDPRKQGRYEKLFF
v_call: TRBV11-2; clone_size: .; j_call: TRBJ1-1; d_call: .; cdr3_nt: TGTGCCAGCAGCTTAATTCCGGTGAACACTGAAGCTTTCTTT; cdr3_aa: CASSLIPVNTEAFF
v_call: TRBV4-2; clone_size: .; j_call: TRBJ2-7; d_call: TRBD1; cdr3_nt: TGTGCCAGCAGCCAAGATCCCGGGACAGACTACGAGCAGTACTTC; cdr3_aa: CASSQDPGTDYEQYF
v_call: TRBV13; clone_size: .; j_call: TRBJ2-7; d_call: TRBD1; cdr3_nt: TGTGCCAGCAGCTTAGGGGGGACAGCAAGCTGGGAGCAGTACTTC; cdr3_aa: CASSLGGTASWEQYF
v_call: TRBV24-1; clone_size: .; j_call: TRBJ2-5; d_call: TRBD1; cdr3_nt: TGTGCCACCAGTGATTTGACGACAGGGCTATTCGAGACCCAGTACTTC; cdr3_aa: CATSDLTTGLFETQYF
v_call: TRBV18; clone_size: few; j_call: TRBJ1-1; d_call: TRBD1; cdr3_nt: TGTGCCAGCTCACCAAACACAGGGGGGCGGACTGAAGCTTTCTTT; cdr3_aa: CASSPNTGGRTEAFF
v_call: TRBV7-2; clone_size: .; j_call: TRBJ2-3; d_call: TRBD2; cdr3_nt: TGTGCCAGCAGCCTCACTAGCGGGGGGGATACGCAGTATTTT; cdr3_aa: CASSLTSGGDTQYF
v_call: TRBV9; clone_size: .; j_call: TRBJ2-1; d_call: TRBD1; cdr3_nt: TGTGCCAGCAGCGCCAGACAGGGGAACTCCTACAATGAGCAGTTCTTC; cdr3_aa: CASSARQGNSYNEQFF